This T cell receptor (beta chain) was observed in a study of T-cell reconstitution after alpha-beta-depleted transplantation in children. Findings and caveats of the study: T-cell counts and diversity at one year post-transplant came mainly from newly produced T cells. At day 60, the high TCRbeta diversity found in some patients originated from recipient T cells and thymic progenitors that had survived.

This clonotype was counted many times. Its antigen is as yet unknown. Unique molecular identifiers featured in how the TCRbeta library was prepared. TCRdb processed the PCR reads anew with MiXCR; each CDR3 protein has one entry. The profile covers roughly 70,000 distinct CDR3 sequences, with 4% to 5% appearing a single time and 18% taken by the ten largest. This clonotype was obtained from a boy less than two years old who had a stem cell transplant for acute myeloid leukemia, so the T cells may come from the graft donor. The input for sequencing was PBMCs, mostly from graft donor cells, taken 180 days after TCRalphabeta/CD19-depleted stem cell transplant.

The CDR3 region has the DNA TGTGCCAGCAGTGAAGCGATCACCTACGAGCAGTACTTC. Amino acid sequence: CASSEAITYEQYF. The chain employs TRBV6-1 and TRBJ2-7; D is undetermined. V was clipped by 0 bases and J by 2 bases, with 5 bases between them. Germline CDR1 MNHNS, CDR2 SASEGT. The CDR3 contains 13 residues.